A selection of T cell receptor beta chains follows, all from one sample in a study of T cell responses to AZD1222 COVID-19 vaccine. The method was immunoSEQ multiplex PCR; TCRdb's version includes in-frame clones alone and lacks a portion of them. The table lists 90,000 to 140,000 clones, 80% to 90% of them singletons. Sequenced here: peripheral blood, sampled 28 days after the second AZD1222 dose. The receptors here all came from an adult who received the AZD1222 COVID-19 vaccine. Each CDR3 is given with its conserved first and last residue. Clone size is shown for a subset of rows, as once, few, many or a class of expanded clone.

clone_size | v_call | cdr3_aa
once | TRBV23-1 | CASSRARGGNTEAFF
once | TRBV13 | CASSFGLAGEYEQFF
. | TRBV10-2 | CASSGAGGEQYF
. | TRBV9 | CASSVDPGLASNEQYF
. | TRBV6-1 | CASSEYRGHTGELFF
once | TRBV19 | CASSPASVYEQYF
once | TRBV28 | CASIGRAGEQYF
. | TRBV7-8 | CASSLRGHEQYF
. | TRBV4-1 | CASSQWDRGFAEQYF
. | TRBV4-1 | CASSSTGPSSYNEQFF
. | TRBV19 | CASNPRDGKWKEKLFF
few | TRBV28 | CASFKSGQGHHEQYF
. | TRBV5-6 | CASSLVDSRGREQYF
. | TRBV2 | CASSSTRDTLGREAFF
. | TRBV6-5 | CASSYVAGESGYTF
once | TRBV18 | CASSPPAGGYSGANVLTF
. | TRBV9 | CASSVDLAEADEQYF
. | TRBV20-1 | CSASRQYSNQPQHF
few | TRBV7-9 | CASSPPFRISPGNEQFF
. | TRBV27 | CASSPLLGDRVSYEQYF
. | TRBV18 | CASSPWTVGTGELFF
. | TRBV7-2 | CASSFFNPGPGNTIYF
once | TRBV30 | CAWSVDHEQYF
. | TRBV7-2 | CASSLVTGALSGEQYF
once | TRBV5-5 | CASSLDLGQPQHF
. | TRBV28 | CASSLWREVAFF
. | TRBV18 | CASSPSQQGTSEKLFF
few | TRBV24-1 | CATSDLENYGYTF
. | TRBV28 | CATRAAGPHTGELFF
. | TRBV27 | CASSFVHSGTGELFF
few | TRBV19 | CASSYGSAYEQYF
. | TRBV7-2 | CASSSPTGQGRANYGYTF
. | TRBV30 | CAWTGGALSGELFF
. | TRBV7-2 | CASSLEPSVNEQFF
. | TRBV6-4 | CASSRLELSEQFF
. | TRBV9 | CASSVAQWTSGSYNEQFF
. | TRBV7-2 | CASSLDGWTEAFF
. | TRBV5-6 | CASSPQRTEAFF
once | TRBV18 | CASSSYTGANVLTF
. | TRBV27 | CASSFSGDNSPLHF
. | TRBV6-5 | CASRKRGANTGELFF
. | TRBV6-1 | CASRAGTGTYEQYF
once | TRBV6-2/TRBV6-3 | CASSYLGVGTAGTEAFF
. | TRBV7-4 | CASSPEADNEQFF
once | TRBV28 | CASSSPGGTGGGGYTF
. | TRBV4-1 | CASSQTAATNEKLFF
. | TRBV28 | CASSLGAAGRNEQFF
. | TRBV24-1 | CATPRSQGGLGTEAFF
. | TRBV5-1 | CASSSGGYYNEQFF
. | TRBV27 | CASSYSGGANEKLFF
. | TRBV4-3 | CASSQEFLTGELFF